This T cell receptor beta chain is drawn from a study of T cell repertoires in ileal Crohn's disease. Study details: At surgery, around 40% of patients smoked, with median disease duration about 7.9 years. General study findings and limits: Compared with non-smokers, active smokers at surgery showed more clonal expansions. All patients with clonality above 26.8% had endoscopic recurrence.

This clone was observed once. Antigen specificity is unknown. The assay was immunoSEQ multiplex PCR, and TCRdb's table has in-frame clones only and misses some. The data show about 7,200 clones, about two thirds seen once. The V gene's germline CDR1 is LGHNA and CDR2 YNFKEQ. This CDR3 contains 15 residues. V dropped 0 bases and J dropped 2 bases, with 11 bases sitting between them. This chain links TRBV4-2 with TRBJ2-7; tentatively, D is TRBD2 (6 bases). The sequence was collected from an adult with Crohn's disease. The sequencing input was ileal tissue. Here the CDR3 DNA reads TGTGCCAGCAGCCAAGACGGGACTTCCACCTACGAGCAGTACTTC. The encoded protein is CASSQDGTSTYEQYF.